This T cell receptor (beta chain) was sequenced in a study of shared clonotypes between healthy human individuals. Study results and limitations: Naive subsets usually exceeded memory subsets in estimated richness. Naive CD4 clonotypes overlapped across a handful of donors at approximately 5.5%.

CDR3 length equals 17 residues. Trimming shortened V by 0 bases and J by 2 bases, and 14 bases separated the two germline ends. The germline V gene encodes CDR1 LNHNV and CDR2 YYDKDF (reference sequence). Clones were sequenced by immunoSEQ multiplex PCR, and TCRdb holds only the in-frame ones, with some missing. The table shows approximately 2.5 million clones, with 80% to 95% occurring only once. Remarks on this clone: Its antigen is as yet unknown.

The sequence was collected from a man aged 18-30 years in good health. Some clones in this sample may be carry-over from other donors' samples. Sequencing was done on a sample of naive CD4+ T cells from PBMCs. Indicated subset: CD45RA+ positively selected. The chain recombines TRBV15 with TRBJ1-5; D uncertain. CDR3 bases: TGTGCCACCAGCAGAGATGAGCGGCGAAGGGGCAATCAGCCCCAGCATTTT. The encoded protein is CATSRDERRRGNQPQHF.